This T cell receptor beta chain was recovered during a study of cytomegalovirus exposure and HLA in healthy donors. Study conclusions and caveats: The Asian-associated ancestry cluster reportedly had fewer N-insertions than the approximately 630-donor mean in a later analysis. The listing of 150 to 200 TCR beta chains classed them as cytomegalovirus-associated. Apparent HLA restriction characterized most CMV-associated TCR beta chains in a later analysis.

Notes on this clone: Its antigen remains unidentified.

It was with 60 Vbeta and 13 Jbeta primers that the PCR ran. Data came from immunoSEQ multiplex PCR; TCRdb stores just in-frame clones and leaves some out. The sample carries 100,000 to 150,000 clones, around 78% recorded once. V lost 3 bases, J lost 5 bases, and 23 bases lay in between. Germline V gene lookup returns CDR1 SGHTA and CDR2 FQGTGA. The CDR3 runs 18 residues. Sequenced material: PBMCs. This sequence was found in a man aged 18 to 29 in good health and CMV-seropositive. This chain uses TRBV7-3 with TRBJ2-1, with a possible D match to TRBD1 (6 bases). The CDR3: CASSFLGAGFEEHNEQFF. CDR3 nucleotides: TGTGCCAGCAGCTTCCTGGGGGCAGGATTTGAGGAACACAATGAGCAGTTCTTC.